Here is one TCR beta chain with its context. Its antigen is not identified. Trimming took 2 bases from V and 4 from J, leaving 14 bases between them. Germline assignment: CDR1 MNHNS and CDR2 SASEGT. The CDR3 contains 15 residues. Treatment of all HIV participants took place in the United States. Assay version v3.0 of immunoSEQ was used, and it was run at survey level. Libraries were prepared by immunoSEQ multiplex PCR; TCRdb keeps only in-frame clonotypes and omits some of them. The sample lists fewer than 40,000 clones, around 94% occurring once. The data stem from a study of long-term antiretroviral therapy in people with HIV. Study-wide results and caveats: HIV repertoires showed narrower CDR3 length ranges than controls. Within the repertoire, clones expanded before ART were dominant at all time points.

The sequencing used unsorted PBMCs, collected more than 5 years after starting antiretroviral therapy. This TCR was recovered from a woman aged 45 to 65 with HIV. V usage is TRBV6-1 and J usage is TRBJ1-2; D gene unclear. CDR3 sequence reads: CASSERARPLYGYTF. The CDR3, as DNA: TGTGCCAGCAGTGAAAGGGCCAGACCGCTCTATGGCTACACCTTC.